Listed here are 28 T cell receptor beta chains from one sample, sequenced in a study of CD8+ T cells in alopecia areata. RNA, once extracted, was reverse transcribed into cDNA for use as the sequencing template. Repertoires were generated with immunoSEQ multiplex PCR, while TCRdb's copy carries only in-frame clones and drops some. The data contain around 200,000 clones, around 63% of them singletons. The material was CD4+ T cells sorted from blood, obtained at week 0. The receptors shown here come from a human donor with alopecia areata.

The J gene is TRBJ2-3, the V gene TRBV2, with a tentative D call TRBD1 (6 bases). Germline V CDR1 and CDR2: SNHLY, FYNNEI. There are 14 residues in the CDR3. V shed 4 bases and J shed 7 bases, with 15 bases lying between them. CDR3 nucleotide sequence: TGTGCCAGCAGTGTAAGACCGCAGGGGAATACGCAGTATTTT. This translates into CASSVRPQGNTQYF.

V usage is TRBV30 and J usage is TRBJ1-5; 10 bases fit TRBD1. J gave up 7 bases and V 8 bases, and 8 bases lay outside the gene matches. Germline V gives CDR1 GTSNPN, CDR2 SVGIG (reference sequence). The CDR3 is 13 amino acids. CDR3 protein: CAISGTGDQPQHF. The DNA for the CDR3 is TGTGCCATCTCCGGGACAGGGGACCAGCCCCAGCATTTT.

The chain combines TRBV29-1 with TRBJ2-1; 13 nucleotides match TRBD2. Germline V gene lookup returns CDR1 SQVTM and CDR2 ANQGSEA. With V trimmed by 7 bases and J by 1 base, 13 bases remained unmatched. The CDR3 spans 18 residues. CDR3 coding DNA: TGCAGCGCCCGCTCCGGGACTAGCGGGGCCTTATCCTACAATGAGCAGTTCTTC. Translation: CSARSGTSGALSYNEQFF.

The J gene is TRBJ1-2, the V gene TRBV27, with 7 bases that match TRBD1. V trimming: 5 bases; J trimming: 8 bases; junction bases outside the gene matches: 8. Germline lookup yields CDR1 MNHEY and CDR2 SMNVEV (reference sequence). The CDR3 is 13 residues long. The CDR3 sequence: CASSVDRLGGYTF. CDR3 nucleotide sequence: TGTGCCAGCAGTGTGGACAGGCTGGGAGGCTACACCTTC.

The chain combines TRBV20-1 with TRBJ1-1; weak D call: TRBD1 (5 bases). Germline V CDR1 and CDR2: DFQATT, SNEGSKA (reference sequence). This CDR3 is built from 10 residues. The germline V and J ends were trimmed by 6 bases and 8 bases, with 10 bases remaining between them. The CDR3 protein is CSAVRTEAFF. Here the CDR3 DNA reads TGCAGTGCGGTCCGGACAGAAGCTTTCTTT.

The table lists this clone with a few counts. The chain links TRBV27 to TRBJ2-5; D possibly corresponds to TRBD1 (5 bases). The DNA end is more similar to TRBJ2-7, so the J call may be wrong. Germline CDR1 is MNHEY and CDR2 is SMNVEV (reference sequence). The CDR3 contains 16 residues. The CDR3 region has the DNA TGTGCCAGCAGTTTGATCGGCAGGGCTTTAGGGTACGAGCAGTACTTC. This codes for CASSLIGRALGYEQYF.

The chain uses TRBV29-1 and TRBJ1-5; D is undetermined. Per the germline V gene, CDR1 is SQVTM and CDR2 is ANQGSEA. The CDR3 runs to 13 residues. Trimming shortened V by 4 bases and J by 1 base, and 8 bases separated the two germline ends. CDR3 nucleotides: TGCAGCGTTGGGGCGGCCAGCAATCAGCCCCAGCATTTT. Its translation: CSVGAASNQPQHF.

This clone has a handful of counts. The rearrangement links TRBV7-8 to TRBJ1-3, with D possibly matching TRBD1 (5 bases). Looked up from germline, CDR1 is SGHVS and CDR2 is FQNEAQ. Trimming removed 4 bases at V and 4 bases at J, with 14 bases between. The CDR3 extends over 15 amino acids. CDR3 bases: TGTGCCAGCAGCTCGAATCGGGGGGACGGAAACACCATATATTTT. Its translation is CASSSNRGDGNTIYF.

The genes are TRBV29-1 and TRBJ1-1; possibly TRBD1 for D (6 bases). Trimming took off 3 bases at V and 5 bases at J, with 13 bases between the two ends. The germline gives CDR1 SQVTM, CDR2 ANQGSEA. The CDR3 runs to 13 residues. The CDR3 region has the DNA TGCAGCGTTGAGTACAGGCAGGGGACTGAAGCTTTCTTT. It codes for CSVEYRQGTEAFF.

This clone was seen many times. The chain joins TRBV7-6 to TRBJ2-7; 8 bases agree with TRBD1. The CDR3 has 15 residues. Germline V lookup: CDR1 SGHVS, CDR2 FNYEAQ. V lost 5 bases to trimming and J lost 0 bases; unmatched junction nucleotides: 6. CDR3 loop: CASSQQGESSYEQYF. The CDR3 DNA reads TGTGCCAGCAGCCAACAGGGGGAAAGCTCCTACGAGCAGTACTTC.

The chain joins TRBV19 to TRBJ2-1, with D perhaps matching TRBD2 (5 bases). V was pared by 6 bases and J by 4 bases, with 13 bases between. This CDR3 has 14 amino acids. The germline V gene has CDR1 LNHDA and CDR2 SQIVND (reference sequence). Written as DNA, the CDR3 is TGTGCCAGTAGCCGACCGGGAAAATACAATGAGCAGTTCTTC. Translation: CASSRPGKYNEQFF. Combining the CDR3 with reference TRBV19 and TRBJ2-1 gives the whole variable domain DGGITQSPKYLFRKEGQNVTLSCEQNLNHDAMYWYRQDPGQGLRLIYYSQIVNDFQKGDIAEGYSVSREKKESFPLTVTSAQKNPTAFYLCASSRPGKYNEQFFGPGTRLTVL.

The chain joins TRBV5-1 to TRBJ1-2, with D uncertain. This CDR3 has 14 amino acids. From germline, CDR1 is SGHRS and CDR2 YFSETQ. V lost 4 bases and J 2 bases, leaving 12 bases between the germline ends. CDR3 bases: TGCGCCAGCAGCACCCGGACGGGAAACTATGGCTACACCTTC. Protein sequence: CASSTRTGNYGYTF.

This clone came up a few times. The CDR3 region is CASSLEPAGGHFKDTQYF. The DNA of the CDR3 is TGTGCCAGCAGCTTAGAGCCAGCGGGGGGGCATTTTAAAGATACGCAGTATTTT. The chain employs TRBV11-2 and TRBJ2-3, with 10 bases fitting TRBD2. The V and J ends lost 0 bases and 5 bases, in that order; junction bases with no gene match: 11. Germline V CDR1 and CDR2: SGHAT, FQNNGV. The CDR3 runs to 18 residues.

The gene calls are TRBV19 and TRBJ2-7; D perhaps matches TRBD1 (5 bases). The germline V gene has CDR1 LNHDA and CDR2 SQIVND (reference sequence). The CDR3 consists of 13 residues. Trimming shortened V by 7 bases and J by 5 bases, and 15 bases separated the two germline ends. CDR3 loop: CASNRGAQDEQYF. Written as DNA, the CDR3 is TGTGCCAGTAATCGTGGGGCCCAGGACGAGCAGTACTTC.

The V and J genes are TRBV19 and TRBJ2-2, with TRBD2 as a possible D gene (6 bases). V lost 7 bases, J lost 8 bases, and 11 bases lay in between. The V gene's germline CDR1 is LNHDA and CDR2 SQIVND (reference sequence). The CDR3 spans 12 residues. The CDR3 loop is CASNTAGGELFF. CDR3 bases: TGTGCCAGTAACACGGCGGGAGGGGAGCTGTTTTTT.

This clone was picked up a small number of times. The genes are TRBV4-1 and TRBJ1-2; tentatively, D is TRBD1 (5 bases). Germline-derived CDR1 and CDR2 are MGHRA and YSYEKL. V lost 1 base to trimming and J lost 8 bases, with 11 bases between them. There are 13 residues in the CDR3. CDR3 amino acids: CASSQATAPGYTF. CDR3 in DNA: TGCGCCAGCAGCCAAGCGACAGCGCCCGGCTACACCTTC.

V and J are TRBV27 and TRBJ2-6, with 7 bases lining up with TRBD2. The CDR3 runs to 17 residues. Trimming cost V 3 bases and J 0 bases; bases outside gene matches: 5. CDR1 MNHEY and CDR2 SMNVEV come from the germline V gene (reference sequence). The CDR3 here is CASSFTSVRSGANVLTF. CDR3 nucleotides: TGTGCCAGCAGTTTTACTAGCGTCCGCTCTGGGGCCAACGTCCTGACTTTC.

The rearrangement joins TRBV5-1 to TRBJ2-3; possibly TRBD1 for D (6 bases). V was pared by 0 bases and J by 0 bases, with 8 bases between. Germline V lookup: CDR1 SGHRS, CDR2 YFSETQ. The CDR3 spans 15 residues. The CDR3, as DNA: TGCGCCAGCAGCTTGGACAGGGCCAGCACAGATACGCAGTATTTT. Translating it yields CASSLDRASTDTQYF. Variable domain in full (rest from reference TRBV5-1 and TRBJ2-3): KAGVTQTPRYLIKTRGQQVTLSCSPISGHRSVSWYQQTPGQGLQFLFEYFSETQRNKGNFPGRFSGRQFSNSRSEMNVSTLELGDSALYLCASSLDRASTDTQYFGPGTRLTVL.

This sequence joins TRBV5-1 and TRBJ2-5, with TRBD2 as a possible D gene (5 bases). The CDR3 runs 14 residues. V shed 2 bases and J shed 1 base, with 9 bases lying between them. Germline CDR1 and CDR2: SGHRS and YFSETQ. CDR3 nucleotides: TGCGCCAGCAGCTTCCTGGACTTCCAAGAGACCCAGTACTTC. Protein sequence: CASSFLDFQETQYF.

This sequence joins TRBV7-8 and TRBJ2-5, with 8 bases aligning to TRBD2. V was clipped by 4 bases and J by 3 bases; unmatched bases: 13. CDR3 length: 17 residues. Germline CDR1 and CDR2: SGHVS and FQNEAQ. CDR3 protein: CASSSTPLAATKETQYF. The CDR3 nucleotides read TGTGCCAGCAGCTCCACCCCACTAGCGGCGACGAAAGAGACCCAGTACTTC.

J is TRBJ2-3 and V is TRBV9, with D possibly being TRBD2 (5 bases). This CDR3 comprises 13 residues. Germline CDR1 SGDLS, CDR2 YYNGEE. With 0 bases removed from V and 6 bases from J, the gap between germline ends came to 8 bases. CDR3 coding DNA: TGTGCCAGCAGCGTAGCGGGATCTGATACGCAGTATTTT. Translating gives CASSVAGSDTQYF.

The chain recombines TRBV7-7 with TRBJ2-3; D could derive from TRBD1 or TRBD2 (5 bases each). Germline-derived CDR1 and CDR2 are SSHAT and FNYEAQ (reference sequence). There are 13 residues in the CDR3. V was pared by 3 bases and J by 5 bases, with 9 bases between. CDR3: CASSFGGLDTQYF. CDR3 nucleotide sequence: TGTGCCAGCAGCTTTGGGGGATTAGATACGCAGTATTTT.

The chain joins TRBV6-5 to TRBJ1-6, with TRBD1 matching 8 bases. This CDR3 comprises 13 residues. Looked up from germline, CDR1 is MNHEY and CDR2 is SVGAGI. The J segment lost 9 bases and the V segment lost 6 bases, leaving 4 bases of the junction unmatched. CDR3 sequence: CASSRGLGSPLHF. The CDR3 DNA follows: TGTGCCAGCAGCAGGGGGCTGGGTTCACCCCTCCACTTT.

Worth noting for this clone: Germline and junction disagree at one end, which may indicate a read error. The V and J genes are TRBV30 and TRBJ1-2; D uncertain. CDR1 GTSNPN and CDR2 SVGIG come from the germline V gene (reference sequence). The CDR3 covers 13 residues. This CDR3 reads CAWSVIGSGSKDF. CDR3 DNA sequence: TGTGCCTGGAGTGTCATAGGAAGCGGCAGCAAAGACTTC.

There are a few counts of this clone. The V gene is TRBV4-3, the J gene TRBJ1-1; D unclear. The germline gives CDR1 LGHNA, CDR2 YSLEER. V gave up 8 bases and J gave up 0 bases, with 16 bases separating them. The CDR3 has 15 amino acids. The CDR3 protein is CASSSGSTMNTEAFF. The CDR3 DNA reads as TGCGCCAGCTCCTCGGGTTCCACCATGAACACTGAAGCTTTCTTT.

CDR3: CSVATLLSYEQYF. For the CDR3, the DNA is TGCAGCGTTGCGACACTCCTCTCCTACGAGCAGTACTTC. The rearrangement links TRBV29-1 to TRBJ2-7; D ambiguous. The length of the CDR3 is 13 residues. The ends were cut back, 4 bases at V and 0 bases at J, with 10 bases in the middle. Looked up from germline, CDR1 is SQVTM and CDR2 is ANQGSEA.

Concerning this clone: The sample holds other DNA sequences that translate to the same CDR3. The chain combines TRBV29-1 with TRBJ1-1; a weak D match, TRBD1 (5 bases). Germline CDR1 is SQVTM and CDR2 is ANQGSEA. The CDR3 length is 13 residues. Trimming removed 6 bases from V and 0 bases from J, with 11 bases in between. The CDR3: CSVERQLNTEAFF. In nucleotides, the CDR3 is TGCAGCGTCGAGCGACAGTTGAACACTGAAGCTTTCTTT.

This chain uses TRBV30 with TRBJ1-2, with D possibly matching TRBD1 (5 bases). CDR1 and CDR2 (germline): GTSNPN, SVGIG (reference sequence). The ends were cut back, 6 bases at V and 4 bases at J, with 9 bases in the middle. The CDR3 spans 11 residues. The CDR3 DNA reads TGTGCCTGCCAGGGCTCCTATGGCTACACCTTC. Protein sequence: CACQGSYGYTF. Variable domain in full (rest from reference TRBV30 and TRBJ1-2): SQTIHQWPATLVQPVGSPLSLECTVEGTSNPNLYWYRQAAGRGLQLLFYSVGIGQISSEVPQNLSASRPQDRQFILSSKKLLLSDSGFYLCACQGSYGYTFGSGTRLTVV.